A selection of T cell receptor beta chains follows, all from one sample in a study of blood T cells in healthy people across ages. One entry per CDR3 protein, called by TCRdb with MiXCR from the 5' RACE reads. The data hold approximately 790,000 distinct CDR3 sequences, with 62% observed a single time. The sample taken for sequencing was blood. All receptors derive from a man aged 25-45 years in good health. Each CDR3 is given with its conserved first and last residue. Each record gives: CDR3 length, clone size, D gene, J gene, V gene, CDR3 DNA, CDR3 protein. The D gene is left open where the match is weak. Only some rows state a clone size, as once, few, many or a class for expanded clones.

>17|NA|NA|TRBJ2-1|TRBV9
TGTGCCAGCAGCGGATGGGACGCAGCAAGCTCCTACAATGAGCAGTTCTTC
CASSGWDAASSYNEQFF
>15|NA|TRBD1|TRBJ1-2|TRBV27
TGTGCCAGTTTCGTACAGGGGCTCGCTAACTATGGCTACACCTTC
CASFVQGLANYGYTF
>14|NA|TRBD2|TRBJ2-1|TRBV20-1
TGCAGTGCTCGGCCGGGACTAGCTTCCAATGGGCAGTTCTTC
CSARPGLASNGQFF
>16|many|TRBD1|TRBJ2-6|TRBV4-3
TGCGCCAGCAGCGACAGGGGAAGGACGGGGGCCAACGTCCTGACTTTC
CASSDRGRTGANVLTF
>13|few|NA|TRBJ2-3|TRBV12-3/TRBV12-4
TGTGCCAGCAGTTCCGATAGCCTCCCAGGGCAGTATTTT
CASSSDSLPGQYF
>12|NA|NA|TRBJ1-2|TRBV7-9
TGTGCCAGCAGCTTAGTCAGAGAGGGCTACACCTTC
CASSLVREGYTF
>15|NA|TRBD2|TRBJ2-5|TRBV27
TGTGCCAGCAGTTTATCGCTAGCGGGGAGAGAGACCCAGTACTTC
CASSLSLAGRETQYF
>14|NA|NA|TRBJ2-7|TRBV28
TGTGCCAGCACCCATATCCCGACAGGCTACGAGCAGTACTTC
CASTHIPTGYEQYF
>15|NA|TRBD1|TRBJ1-5|TRBV11-2
TGTGCCAGCAGCTCCGGACAGGGGGCAGGGCAGCCCCAGCATTTT
CASSSGQGAGQPQHF
>16|NA|TRBD2|TRBJ2-3|TRBV7-2
TGTGCCAGCAGTTTTTCTCCCGGGACTAGGTCTGATACGCAGTATTTT
CASSFSPGTRSDTQYF
>15|NA|NA|TRBJ2-7|TRBV14
TGTGCCAGCAGCCAATGGGGCGGCCCAGGGTACGAGCAGTACTTC
CASSQWGGPGYEQYF
>16|many|TRBD2|TRBJ2-3|TRBV29-1
TGCAGCGTTGGACGACTAGCGGGGGGTGTTCGAGATACGCAGTATTTT
CSVGRLAGGVRDTQYF
>19|NA|NA|TRBJ1-6|TRBV4-3
TGCGCCAGTAGCGAGTACCTGAACGGTCTAAACTCCTATAATTCACCCCTCCACTTT
CASSEYLNGLNSYNSPLHF
>16|once|TRBD1|TRBJ2-4|TRBV20-1
TGCAGTGCTACTTTCGGACAGGGACTAGCCAAAAACATTCAGTACTTC
CSATFGQGLAKNIQYF
>12|NA|NA|TRBJ1-1|TRBV2
TGTGCCAGCAGTGAATCGGGGGAAGAAGCTTTCTTT
CASSESGEEAFF
>16|few|TRBD1|TRBJ1-2|TRBV11-2
TGTGCCAGCAGCTTGGACAGGGCGTTAGCTAACTATGGCTACACCTTC
CASSLDRALANYGYTF
>12|NA|NA|TRBJ2-2|TRBV6-2/TRBV6-3
TGTGCCAGCACCATGGGGGCCGGGGAGCTGTTTTTT
CASTMGAGELFF
>15|NA|NA|TRBJ1-2|TRBV2
TGTGCCAGCCCCCAAAGTGGCAGGGGCCCCCTAGGCTACACCTTC
CASPQSGRGPLGYTF
>13|NA|NA|TRBJ1-2|TRBV25-1
TGTGCCAGCAGTGCAGGCTTGGAGAATGGCTACACCTTC
CASSAGLENGYTF
>11|few|NA|TRBJ2-1|TRBV27
TGTGCCAGCAGTTTGTGGGGGGTCGAGTTCTTC
CASSLWGVEFF
>17|NA|NA|TRBJ2-3|TRBV25-1
TGTGCCAGCAGTGAATTTACAGGGCGGCCTAGCACAGATACGCAGTATTTT
CASSEFTGRPSTDTQYF
>15|NA|NA|TRBJ2-1|TRBV19
TGTGCCAGTAGTAATTTGCGGAGAAACTACAATGAGCAGTTCTTC
CASSNLRRNYNEQFF
>14|NA|NA|TRBJ2-7|TRBV30
TGTGCCTGGAGTGACCTCGGGGACACCTACGAGCAGTACTTC
CAWSDLGDTYEQYF
>12|NA|NA|TRBJ1-2|TRBV20-1
TGCAGTGCTAGGCATGGGCGCGGGGGCTACACCTTC
CSARHGRGGYTF
>13|few|TRBD1|TRBJ2-7|TRBV25-1
TGTGCCAGCAGTCCCGGGACAGGGACCGAGCAGTACTTC
CASSPGTGTEQYF
>17|NA|NA|TRBJ2-1|TRBV11-1
TGTGCCAGCAGCTTCTTAACGGGGGGCCTAACCTACAATGAGCAGTTCTTC
CASSFLTGGLTYNEQFF
>14|NA|NA|TRBJ2-5|TRBV7-2
TGTGCCAGCAGCTTAGGGAGGACAGGGAGGGAGCAGTACTTC
CASSLGRTGREQYF
>15|NA|NA|TRBJ2-7|TRBV4-1
TGCGCCAGCAGCCAAGAGTACCAGGGCACCTACGAGCAGTACTTC
CASSQEYQGTYEQYF
>15|NA|TRBD1|TRBJ2-5|TRBV7-2
TGTGCCAGCAGCCCCCGGGACAGGAGGACGGAGACCCAGTACTTC
CASSPRDRRTETQYF
>15|NA|NA|TRBJ2-7|TRBV2
TGTGCCAGCAGTGAATGGGGGGGCCCTTCCTACGAGCAGTACTTC
CASSEWGGPSYEQYF
>15|few|TRBD2|TRBJ2-1|TRBV12-3/TRBV12-4
TGTGCCAGCAGCCGGACTAGCGGGGGGCACAATGAGCAGTTCTTC
CASSRTSGGHNEQFF
>17|NA|NA|TRBJ2-2|TRBV2
TGTGCCAGCAGTGAACATCGGCAGGGTCGATGGGTCGGGGAGCTGTTTTTT
CASSEHRQGRWVGELFF
>15|NA|NA|TRBJ1-1|TRBV7-9
TGTGCCAGCAGCTCCAGGGGCGACTGGAACACTGAAGCTTTCTTT
CASSSRGDWNTEAFF
>13|NA|TRBD1|TRBJ2-1|TRBV20-1
TGCAGCTTCAGGGGGCAATCCTACAATGAGCAGTTCTTC
CSFRGQSYNEQFF
>16|NA|TRBD2|TRBJ2-3|TRBV7-8
TGTGCCAGCAGCTCTTTCGCGGGGGGGCCGACAGATACGCAGTATTTT
CASSSFAGGPTDTQYF